This TCR beta chain was recovered during a study of graft-versus-host responses after intestinal transplantation. Only one count was recorded for this clone. Its antigen is not identified. V shed 6 bases, J shed 10 bases, and the junction held 12 bases outside the gene matches. This CDR3 contains 15 residues. Germline CDR1 and CDR2: SGHTA and FQGTGA. Sequencing was performed with immunoSEQ multiplex PCR; in TCRdb, only in-frame clones are kept and a portion is missing. The data show approximately 78,000 clones, more than 75% seen once. This receptor was taken from a human donor who was the organ donor for an intestinal transplant. The J gene is TRBJ2-1, the V gene TRBV7-3; 10 nucleotides align to TRBD2. Here the sequenced sample was unstimulated CD8+ T cells sorted from spleen or lymph node cells, taken before transplant. The CDR3 loop is CASSPSGGASQEQFF. The CDR3 DNA reads as TGTGCCAGCAGTCCGAGCGGGGGGGCGAGTCAAGAGCAGTTCTTC.